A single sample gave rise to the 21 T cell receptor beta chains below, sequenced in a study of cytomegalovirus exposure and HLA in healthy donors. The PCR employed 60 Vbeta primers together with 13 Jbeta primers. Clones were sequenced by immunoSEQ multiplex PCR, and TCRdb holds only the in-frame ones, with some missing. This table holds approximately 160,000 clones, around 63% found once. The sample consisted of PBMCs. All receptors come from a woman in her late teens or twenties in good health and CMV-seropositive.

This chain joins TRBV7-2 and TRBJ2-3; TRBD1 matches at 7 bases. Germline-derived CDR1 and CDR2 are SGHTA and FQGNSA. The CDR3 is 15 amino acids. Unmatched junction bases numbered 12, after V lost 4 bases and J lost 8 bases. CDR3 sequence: CASSSPGQFMGTQYF. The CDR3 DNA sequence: TGTGCCAGCAGCTCACCGGGACAGTTCATGGGTACGCAGTATTTT.

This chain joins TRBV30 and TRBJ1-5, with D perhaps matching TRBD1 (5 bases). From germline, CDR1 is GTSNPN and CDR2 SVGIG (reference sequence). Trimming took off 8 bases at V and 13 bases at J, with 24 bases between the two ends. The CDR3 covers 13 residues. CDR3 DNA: TGTGCCGGGACTCCACAACCGGGGGAGACACAGCATTTT. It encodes CAGTPQPGETQHF.

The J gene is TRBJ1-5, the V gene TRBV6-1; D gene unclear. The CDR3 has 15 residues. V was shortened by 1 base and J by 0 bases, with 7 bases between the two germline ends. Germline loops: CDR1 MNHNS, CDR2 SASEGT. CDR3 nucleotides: TGTGCCAGCAGTGAAGGTCTAAATAGCAATCAGCCCCAGCATTTT. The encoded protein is CASSEGLNSNQPQHF.

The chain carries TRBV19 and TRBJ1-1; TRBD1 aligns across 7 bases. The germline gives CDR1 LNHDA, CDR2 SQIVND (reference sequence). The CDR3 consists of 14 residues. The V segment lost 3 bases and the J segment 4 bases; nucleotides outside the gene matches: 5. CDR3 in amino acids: CASSMTGLATEAFF. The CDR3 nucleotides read TGTGCCAGTAGTATGACAGGGCTAGCCACTGAAGCTTTCTTT.

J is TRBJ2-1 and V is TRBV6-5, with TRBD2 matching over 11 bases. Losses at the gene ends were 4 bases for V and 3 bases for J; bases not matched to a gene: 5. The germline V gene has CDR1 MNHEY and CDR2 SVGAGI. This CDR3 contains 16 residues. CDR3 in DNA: TGTGCCAGCAGTTGGTCTAGCGGGGGGCACTACAATGAGCAGTTCTTC. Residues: CASSWSSGGHYNEQFF.

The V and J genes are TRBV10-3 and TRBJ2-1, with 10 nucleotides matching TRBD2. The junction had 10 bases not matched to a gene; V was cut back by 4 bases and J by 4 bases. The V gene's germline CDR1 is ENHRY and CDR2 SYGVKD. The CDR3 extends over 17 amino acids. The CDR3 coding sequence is TGTGCCATCAGTGGCGCCTATATAGCGGGGGGATACAATGAGCAGTTCTTC. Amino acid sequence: CAISGAYIAGGYNEQFF.

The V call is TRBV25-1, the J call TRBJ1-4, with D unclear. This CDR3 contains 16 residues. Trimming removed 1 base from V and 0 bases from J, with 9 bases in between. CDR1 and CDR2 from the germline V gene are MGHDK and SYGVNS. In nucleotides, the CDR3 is TGTGCCAGCAGTGAATGTCTGTTCGCAACTAATGAAAAACTGTTTTTT. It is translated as CASSECLFATNEKLFF. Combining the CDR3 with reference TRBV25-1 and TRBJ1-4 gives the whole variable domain EADIYQTPRYLVIGTGKKITLECSQTMGHDKMYWYQQDPGMELHLIHYSYGVNSTEKGDLSSESTVSRIRTEHFPLTLESARPSHTSQYLCASSECLFATNEKLFFGSGTQLSVL.

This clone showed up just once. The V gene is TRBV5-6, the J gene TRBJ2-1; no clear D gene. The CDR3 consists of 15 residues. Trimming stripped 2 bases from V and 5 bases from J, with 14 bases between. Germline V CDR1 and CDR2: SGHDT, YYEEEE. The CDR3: CASSFLSTPNNEQFF. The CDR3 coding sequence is TGTGCCAGCAGCTTTTTGAGCACGCCAAACAATGAGCAGTTCTTC.

In nucleotides, the CDR3 is TGTGCCAGCAGCTTACCAGGGAACACTGAAGCTTTCTTT. Its protein product is CASSLPGNTEAFF. The chain combines TRBV7-9 with TRBJ1-1, with D unclear. The CDR3 sequence is 13 residues long. Between the trimmed V and J ends, which lost 2 bases and 1 base, there was a span of 5 bases. The V gene's germline CDR1 is SEHNR and CDR2 FQNEAQ (reference sequence).

The CDR3 reads CASRKPGQTNTGELFF. As DNA, the CDR3 is TGCGCCAGCAGGAAACCGGGACAGACGAACACCGGGGAGCTGTTTTTT. The rearrangement uses TRBV5-1 and TRBJ2-2; 7 bases align to TRBD1. The CDR3 contains 16 residues. V trimming: 5 bases; J trimming: 0 bases; junction bases outside the gene matches: 7. Germline values: CDR1 SGHRS, CDR2 YFSETQ.

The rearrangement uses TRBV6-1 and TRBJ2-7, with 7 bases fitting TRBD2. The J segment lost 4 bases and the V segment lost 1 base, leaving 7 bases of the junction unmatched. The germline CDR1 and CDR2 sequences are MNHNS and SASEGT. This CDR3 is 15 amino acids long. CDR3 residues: CASSEGPGGLYEQYF. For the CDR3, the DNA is TGTGCCAGCAGTGAAGGCCCGGGAGGATTGTACGAGCAGTACTTC.

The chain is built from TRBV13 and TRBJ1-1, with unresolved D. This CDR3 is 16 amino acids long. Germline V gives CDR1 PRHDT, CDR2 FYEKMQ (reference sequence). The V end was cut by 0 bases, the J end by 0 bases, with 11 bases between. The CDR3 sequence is CASSLGKLIMNTEAFF. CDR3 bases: TGTGCCAGCAGCTTAGGCAAACTGATTATGAACACTGAAGCTTTCTTT. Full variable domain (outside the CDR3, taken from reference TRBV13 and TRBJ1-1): AAGVIQSPRHLIKEKRETATLKCYPIPRHDTVYWYQQGPGQDPQFLISFYEKMQSDKGSIPDRFSAQQFSDYHSELNMSSLELGDSALYFCASSLGKLIMNTEAFFGQGTRLTVV.

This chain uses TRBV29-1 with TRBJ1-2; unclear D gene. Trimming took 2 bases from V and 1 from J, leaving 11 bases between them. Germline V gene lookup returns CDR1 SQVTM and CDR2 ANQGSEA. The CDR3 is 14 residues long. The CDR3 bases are TGCAGCGTTGAATACACGCACCATAACTATGGCTACACCTTC. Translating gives CSVEYTHHNYGYTF.

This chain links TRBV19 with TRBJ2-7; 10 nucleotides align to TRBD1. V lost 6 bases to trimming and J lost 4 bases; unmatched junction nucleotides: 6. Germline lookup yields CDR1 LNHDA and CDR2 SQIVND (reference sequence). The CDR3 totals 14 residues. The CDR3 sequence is CASRLTGGAYEQYF. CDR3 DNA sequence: TGTGCCAGTAGACTGACAGGGGGCGCATACGAGCAGTACTTC.

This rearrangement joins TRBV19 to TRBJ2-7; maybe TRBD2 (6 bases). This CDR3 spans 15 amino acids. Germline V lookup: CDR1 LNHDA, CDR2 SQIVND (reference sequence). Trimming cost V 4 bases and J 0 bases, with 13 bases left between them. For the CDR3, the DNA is TGTGCCAGTAGTAGAGGCCGGGACTCCTCCTACGAGCAGTACTTC. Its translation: CASSRGRDSSYEQYF.

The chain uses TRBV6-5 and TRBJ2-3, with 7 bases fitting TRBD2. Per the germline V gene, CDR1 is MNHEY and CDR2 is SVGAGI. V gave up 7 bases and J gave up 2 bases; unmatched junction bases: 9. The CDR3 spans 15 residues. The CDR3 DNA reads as TGTGCCAGCATCGAACGGGGGGAGAACACAGATACGCAGTATTTT. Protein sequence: CASIERGENTDTQYF.

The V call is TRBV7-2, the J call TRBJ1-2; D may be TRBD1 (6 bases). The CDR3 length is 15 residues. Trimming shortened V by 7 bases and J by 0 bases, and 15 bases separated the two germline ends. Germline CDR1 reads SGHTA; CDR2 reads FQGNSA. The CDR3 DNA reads TGTGCCAGCAAGACAGGACCGAAAACTAACTATGGCTACACCTTC. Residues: CASKTGPKTNYGYTF.

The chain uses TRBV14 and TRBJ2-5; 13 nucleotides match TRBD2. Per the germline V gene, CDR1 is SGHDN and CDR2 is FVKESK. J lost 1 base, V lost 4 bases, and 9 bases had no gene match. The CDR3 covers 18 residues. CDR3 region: CASSPGLAGAYPQETQYF. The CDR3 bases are TGTGCCAGCAGCCCCGGACTAGCGGGGGCCTACCCCCAAGAGACCCAGTACTTC. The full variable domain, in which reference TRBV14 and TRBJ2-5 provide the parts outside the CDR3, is EAGVTQFPSHSVIEKGQTVTLRCDPISGHDNLYWYRRVMGKEIKFLLHFVKESKQDESGMPNNRFLAERTGGTYSTLKVQPAELEDSGVYFCASSPGLAGAYPQETQYFGPGTRLLVL.

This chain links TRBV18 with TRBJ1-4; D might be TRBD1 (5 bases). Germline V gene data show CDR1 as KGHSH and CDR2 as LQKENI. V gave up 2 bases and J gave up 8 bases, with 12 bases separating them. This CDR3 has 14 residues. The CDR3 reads CASSPWGGSEKLFF. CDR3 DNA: TGTGCCAGCTCACCATGGGGGGGAAGCGAAAAACTGTTTTTT.

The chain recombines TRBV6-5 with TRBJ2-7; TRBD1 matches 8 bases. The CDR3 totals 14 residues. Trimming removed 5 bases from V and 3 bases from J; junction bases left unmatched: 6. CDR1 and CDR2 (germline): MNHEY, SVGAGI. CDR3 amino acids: CASSADRGGYEQYF. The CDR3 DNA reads TGTGCCAGCAGTGCTGACAGGGGCGGCTACGAGCAGTACTTC.

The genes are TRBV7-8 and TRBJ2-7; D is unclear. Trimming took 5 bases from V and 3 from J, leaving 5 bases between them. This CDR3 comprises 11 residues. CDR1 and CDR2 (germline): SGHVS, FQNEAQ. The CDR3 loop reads CASSLLYEQYF. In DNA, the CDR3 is TGTGCCAGCAGCCTTCTCTACGAGCAGTACTTC.